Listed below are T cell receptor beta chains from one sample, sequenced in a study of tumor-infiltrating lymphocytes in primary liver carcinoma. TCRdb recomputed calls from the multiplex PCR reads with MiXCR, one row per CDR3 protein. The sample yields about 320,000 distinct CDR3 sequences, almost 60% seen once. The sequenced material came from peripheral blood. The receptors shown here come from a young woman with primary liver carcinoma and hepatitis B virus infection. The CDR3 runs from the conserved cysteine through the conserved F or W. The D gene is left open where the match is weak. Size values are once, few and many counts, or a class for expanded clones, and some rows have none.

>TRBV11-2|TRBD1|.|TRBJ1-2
CASSLGETGKDNYGYTF
TGTGCCAGCAGCTTAGGTGAGACAGGGAAGGATAACTATGGCTACACCTTC
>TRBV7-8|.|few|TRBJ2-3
CASSPEGSSTDTQYF
TGTGCCAGCAGCCCAGAGGGGTCTAGCACAGATACGCAGTATTTT
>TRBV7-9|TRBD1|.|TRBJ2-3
CANSFGAGGSDTQYF
TGTGCCAACAGCTTTGGGGCAGGGGGCTCAGATACGCAGTATTTT
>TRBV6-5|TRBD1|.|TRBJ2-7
CASRNTGGRYEQYF
TGTGCCAGCCGAAACACAGGGGGCAGGTACGAGCAGTACTTC
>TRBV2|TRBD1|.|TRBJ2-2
CASRLRDRGGELFF
TGTGCCAGCAGGCTCCGGGACAGGGGCGGGGAGCTGTTTTTT
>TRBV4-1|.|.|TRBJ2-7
CASSLRGTELYEQYF
TGCGCCAGCAGCCTGAGGGGGACTGAACTCTACGAGCAGTACTTC
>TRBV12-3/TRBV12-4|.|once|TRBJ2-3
CVSSLGYSKTQYF
TGTGTCAGCAGTTTAGGGTACAGCAAGACCCAGTACTTT
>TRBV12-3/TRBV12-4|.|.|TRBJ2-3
CASNRTDTQYF
TGTGCCAGCAATCGCACAGATACGCAGTATTTT
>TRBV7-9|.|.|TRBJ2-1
CASSHREIEQFF
TGTGCCAGCTCTCATCGGGAGATTGAGCAGTTCTTC
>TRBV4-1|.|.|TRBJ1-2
CASSQGRAFGYTF
TGCGCCAGCAGCCAAGGCAGGGCTTTTGGCTACACCTTC
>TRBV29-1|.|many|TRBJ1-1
CSVGHSWTTEAFF
TGCAGCGTTGGTCACAGTTGGACCACTGAAGCTTTCTTT
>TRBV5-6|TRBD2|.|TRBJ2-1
CARSAVAGEYNEQFF
TGTGCCAGGAGCGCCGTAGCGGGAGAATACAATGAGCAGTTCTTC
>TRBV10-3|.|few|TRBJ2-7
CAISDREGSGANSYEQYF
TGTGCCATCAGTGATCGAGAGGGTTCGGGGGCCAACTCCTACGAGCAGTACTTC
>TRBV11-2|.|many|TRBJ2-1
CASSSQEGPYNEQFF
TGTGCCAGCAGCTCCCAGGAAGGCCCGTACAATGAGCAGTTCTTC
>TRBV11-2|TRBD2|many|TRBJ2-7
CASSLEILAGDSPYEQYF
TGTGCCAGCAGCTTAGAAATCCTAGCGGGAGACTCCCCCTACGAGCAGTACTTC
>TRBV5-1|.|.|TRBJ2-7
CASSLSSGPLANEQYF
TGCGCCAGCAGCTTGAGTAGCGGACCCCTCGCGAACGAGCAGTACTTC
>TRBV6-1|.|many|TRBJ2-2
CASSVEDIGELFF
TGTGCCAGCAGTGTCGAGGATATCGGGGAGCTGTTTTTT
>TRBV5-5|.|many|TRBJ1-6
CASSQNAGLNNSPLHF
TGTGCCAGCAGCCAGAACGCGGGACTAAATAATTCACCCCTCCACTTT
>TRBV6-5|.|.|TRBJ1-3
CASSHSVGGLSGNTIYF
TGTGCCAGCAGTCACTCGGTGGGGGGCCTCTCTGGAAACACCATATATTTT
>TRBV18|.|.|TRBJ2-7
CASSPQRWEQYF
TGTGCCAGCTCACCGCAACGGTGGGAGCAGTACTTC
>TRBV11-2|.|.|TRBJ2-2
CASSLGPRGPLTRELFF
TGTGCCAGCAGCTTAGGGCCACGGGGTCCTCTTACCCGGGAGCTGTTTTTT
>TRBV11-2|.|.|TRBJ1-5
CASSPRSGQDQPLHF
TGTGCCAGCAGCCCTAGGTCGGGACAAGATCAGCCCCTGCATTTT
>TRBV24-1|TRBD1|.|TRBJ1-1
CATSDGDRETEAFF
TGTGCCACCAGTGATGGGGACAGGGAAACTGAAGCTTTCTTT
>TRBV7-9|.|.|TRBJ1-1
CASIRGTNTEAFF
TGTGCCAGCATTCGGGGAACGAACACTGAAGCTTTCTTT
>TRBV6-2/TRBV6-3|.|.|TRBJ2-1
CASSPAPYNEQFF
TGTGCCAGCAGCCCCGCTCCCTACAATGAGCAGTTCTTC
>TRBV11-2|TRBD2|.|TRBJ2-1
CASSPFTSGVHDEQFF
TGTGCCAGCAGCCCCTTCACTAGCGGGGTCCACGATGAGCAGTTCTTC
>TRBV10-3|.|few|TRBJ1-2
CAIRDTQGGYGYTF
TGTGCCATCAGAGATACACAAGGGGGCTATGGCTACACCTTC
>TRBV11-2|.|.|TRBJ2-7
CASSRASGAHGGQYF
TGTGCCAGCAGCCGAGCATCAGGGGCGCACGGCGGGCAGTACTTC
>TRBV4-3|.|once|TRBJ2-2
CTSSHQPLSEVEGTVHGELFF
TGCACCAGCAGCCATCAACCCCTAAGTGAAGTGGAGGGGACTGTTCACGGGGAGCTGTTTTTT
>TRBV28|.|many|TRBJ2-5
CASSLRGRERAQYF
TGTGCCAGCAGTTTAAGGGGGAGGGAGAGGGCCCAGTACTTC
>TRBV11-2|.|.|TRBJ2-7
CASNWDARTYEQYF
TGTGCCAGCAACTGGGACGCCAGAACCTACGAGCAGTACTTC